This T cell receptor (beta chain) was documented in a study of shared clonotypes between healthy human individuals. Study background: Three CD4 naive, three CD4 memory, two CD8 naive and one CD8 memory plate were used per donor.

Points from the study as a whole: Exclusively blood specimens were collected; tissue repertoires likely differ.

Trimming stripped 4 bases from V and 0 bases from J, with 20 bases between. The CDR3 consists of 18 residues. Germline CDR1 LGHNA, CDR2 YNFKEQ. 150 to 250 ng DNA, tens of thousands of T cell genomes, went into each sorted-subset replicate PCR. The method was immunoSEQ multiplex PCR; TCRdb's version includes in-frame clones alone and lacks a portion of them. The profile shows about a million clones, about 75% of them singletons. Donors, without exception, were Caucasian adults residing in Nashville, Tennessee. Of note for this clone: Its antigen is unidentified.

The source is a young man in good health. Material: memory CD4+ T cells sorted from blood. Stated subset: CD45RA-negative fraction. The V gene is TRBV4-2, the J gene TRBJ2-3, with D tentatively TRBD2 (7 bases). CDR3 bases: TGTGCCAGCAGCCGACGGGGGGCTATCGATACTAGCACAGATACGCAGTATTTT. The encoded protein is CASSRRGAIDTSTDTQYF.